Here is one T cell receptor beta chain with its context. Its antigen remains unidentified. TCRdb reprocessed the 5' RACE reads with MiXCR, giving one entry per CDR3 protein. The sample has under 90,000 distinct CDR3 sequences; roughly 14% are singletons. The data were obtained in a study of T-cell memory formation after mild COVID-19. Background on the study: TCR clusters mostly belonged to single donors. Whole-study findings and limits: The second-wave clones peaking on day 37 were not confirmed as SARS-CoV-2-specific. Day 15 to 85 contracting clones showed balanced CD4/CD8; later expanders leaned CD4+. Largely, contracting CD4+ clones fell within CM and EM, and contracting CD8+ clones within EMRA.

The V gene's germline CDR1 is SGHRS and CDR2 YFSETQ. The CDR3 consists of 12 residues. The V gene end was trimmed by 4 bases and the J gene end by 6 bases; junction bases not matched to a gene: 2. The V and J genes are TRBV5-1 and TRBJ2-7; TRBD1 aligns across 9 bases. The sequencing sample was made of PBMCs or a T cell subset sorted from them (not recorded which). The TCR was taken from an adult woman who had mild COVID-19 (a few samples of this study predate the infection). Cell type and time point are not known. CDR3 sequence (DNA): TGCGCCAGCAGCGGGACAGGGTCCGAGCAGTACTTC. This codes for CASSGTGSEQYF.